Listed below are T cell receptor beta chains from one sample, sequenced in a study of cytomegalovirus exposure and HLA in healthy donors. TCRdb's table, derived via immunoSEQ multiplex PCR, lists solely in-frame clones and lacks some. The table has around 200,000 clones, more than 85% seen once. Source material: PBMCs. These receptors all stem from a woman under 30 in good health and CMV-seronegative. The CDR3 runs from the conserved cysteine through the conserved F or W. Fields, in order: J gene, clone size, V gene, CDR3 protein. The size field is filled for only some rows; it gives once, few, many or a size class.

>TRBJ2-5|NA|TRBV7-2
CASSQGAALQETQYF
>TRBJ2-3|NA|TRBV28
CASSFVGQGVTDTQYF
>TRBJ1-1|NA|TRBV4-1
CASSHFRTEAFF
>TRBJ2-7|NA|TRBV9
CASSLQAGGPYEQYF
>TRBJ2-1|once|TRBV6-5
CASSYGQNNEQFF
>TRBJ1-1|few|TRBV10-1
CASSESPGMNTEAFF
>TRBJ2-1|NA|TRBV9
CASSAGSRGSGGYNEQFF
>TRBJ2-5|NA|TRBV4-1
CASSQGRGKTQYF
>TRBJ2-1|NA|TRBV10-3
CAISEHSPPSNEQFF
>TRBJ2-7|NA|TRBV6-5
CASSYFGGTYEQYF
>TRBJ2-1|NA|TRBV2
CASTRAYEQFF
>TRBJ1-1|NA|TRBV11-3
CASSLNTEAFF
>TRBJ1-2|NA|TRBV5-6
CASSLDRAGYTF
>TRBJ1-4|NA|TRBV6-5
CASSSRVNEKLFF
>TRBJ2-3|NA|TRBV19
CASRGSTDTQYF
>TRBJ1-6|NA|TRBV5-4
CASSLSQGAQNSPLHF
>TRBJ2-1|NA|TRBV27
CASSPGFSGYNEQFF
>TRBJ2-1|NA|TRBV18
CASSPGAGGLDEQFF
>TRBJ1-2|NA|TRBV9
CASSVEVGPGYTF
>TRBJ2-3|NA|TRBV5-5
CASRQGQSTDTQYF
>TRBJ2-5|NA|TRBV5-1
CASSSVAGGSGPQYF
>TRBJ2-1|NA|TRBV2
CASSPWAGGYNEQFF
>TRBJ2-5|NA|TRBV5-4
CASSLVPDRARETQYF
>NA|NA|TRBV15
CATSVGTESYEQYF
>TRBJ2-6|NA|TRBV5-6
CASSLFSGSGANVLTF
>TRBJ2-5|few|TRBV6-1
CASRDTGGSLETQYF
>TRBJ2-7|NA|TRBV29-1
CSATSDRLPAEQYF
>TRBJ1-3|NA|TRBV18
CASSPPEQLAGNTIYF
>TRBJ2-1|NA|TRBV10-2
CASGGLAGGLGKFF
>TRBJ2-5|NA|TRBV2
CASSPTGVKETQYF
>TRBJ1-6|NA|TRBV5-1
CASSGDSYSNSPLHF
>TRBJ1-1|NA|TRBV12-5
CASGLAQGEAFF
>TRBJ2-7|few|TRBV27
CACRQGRDYEQYF
>TRBJ1-6|NA|TRBV18
CASSQQTANSALHF
>TRBJ1-2|NA|TRBV6-1
CASSEEAWGARAGYTF
>TRBJ1-1|NA|TRBV7-9
CASSFSILEAFF
>TRBJ1-6|NA|TRBV19
CASSMLQGDSPLHF
>TRBJ2-1|NA|TRBV7-3
CASSSLAGSSYNEQFF
>TRBJ2-1|NA|TRBV7-2
CASSLMTGTSGFNEQFF
>TRBJ1-2|NA|TRBV5-1
CASSRGTQGYTF
>TRBJ2-1|NA|TRBV9
CASRRTSGSNEQFF
>TRBJ2-3|NA|TRBV5-1
CASARVAGGPTDTQYF
>TRBJ2-5|NA|TRBV7-7
CASSLALQGRETQYF
>TRBJ2-6|NA|TRBV5-1
CASSSGGTGANVLTF
>TRBJ2-1|NA|TRBV5-4
CASSLLSLGQRDNEQFF
>TRBJ2-1|NA|TRBV27
CASSFGPAGGLNEQFF
>TRBJ1-1|NA|TRBV6-5
CASSYSGGRGTEAFF
>TRBJ1-3|NA|TRBV10-3
CAIGEGSGNTIYF
>TRBJ2-3|NA|TRBV7-3
CASSALGSTDTQYF
>TRBJ1-1|NA|TRBV7-2
CASSGPGRGRFGTEAFF
>TRBJ1-1|NA|TRBV5-6
CASSSEGGLTEAFF